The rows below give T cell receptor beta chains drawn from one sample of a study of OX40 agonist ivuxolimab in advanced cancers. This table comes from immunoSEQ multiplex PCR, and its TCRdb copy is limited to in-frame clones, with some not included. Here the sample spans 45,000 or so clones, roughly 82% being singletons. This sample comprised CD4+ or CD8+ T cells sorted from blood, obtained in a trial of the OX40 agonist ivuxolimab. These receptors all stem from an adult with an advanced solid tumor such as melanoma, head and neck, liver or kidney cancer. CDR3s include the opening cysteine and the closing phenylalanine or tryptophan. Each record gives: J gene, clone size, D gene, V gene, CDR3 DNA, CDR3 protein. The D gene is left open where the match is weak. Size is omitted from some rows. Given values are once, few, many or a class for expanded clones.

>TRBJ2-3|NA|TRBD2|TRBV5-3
TGTGCCAGAAGCTTGGAATTACTAGCGGGGATGGATACGCAGTATTTT
CARSLELLAGMDTQYF
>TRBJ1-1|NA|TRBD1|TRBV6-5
TGTGCCAGCAGCAGCTTTGGACAGGGCCGGACTGAAGCTTTCTTT
CASSSFGQGRTEAFF
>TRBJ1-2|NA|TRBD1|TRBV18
TGTGCCAGCTCACCTTCGACAGGGGAGGGCTACACCTTC
CASSPSTGEGYTF
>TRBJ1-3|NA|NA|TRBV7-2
TGTGCCAGCAGCCCACAGGCCTACTCTGGAAACACCATATATTTT
CASSPQAYSGNTIYF
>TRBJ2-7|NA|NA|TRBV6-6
TGTGCCAGCACCCGGGGTGGCGAGCAGTACTTC
CASTRGGEQYF
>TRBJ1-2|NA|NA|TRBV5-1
TGCGCCAGCAGGGACAAGCATTCAGGGGAGGTTGGCTACACCTTC
CASRDKHSGEVGYTF
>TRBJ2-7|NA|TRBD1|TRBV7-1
TGTGCCAGCAGGCGCAACGGACAGGGGCCCTACGAGCAGTACTTC
CASRRNGQGPYEQYF
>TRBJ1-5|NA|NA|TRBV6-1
TGTGCCAGCAGTGGGGAGAGCAATCAGCCCCAGCATTTT
CASSGESNQPQHF
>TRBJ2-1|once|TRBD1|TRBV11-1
TGTGCCAGCAGTCTAGAGGGGGCGCAGCTCCTATACAATGAGCAGTTCTTC
CASSLEGAQLLYNEQFF
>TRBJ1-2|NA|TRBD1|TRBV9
TGTGCCAGCAGCTCGAGACAGGGGGTTTATGGCTACACCTTC
CASSSRQGVYGYTF
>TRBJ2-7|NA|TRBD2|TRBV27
TGTGCCAGCAGTTCGGGACTAGCGAACGAGCAGTACTTC
CASSSGLANEQYF
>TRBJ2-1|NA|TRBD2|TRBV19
TGTGCCAGTAGTACGATAGCGGGTTCCTACAATGAGCAGTTCTTC
CASSTIAGSYNEQFF
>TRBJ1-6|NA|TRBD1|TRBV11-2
TGTGCCAGCAGTTATCCACAGGGGGGTGCGAATTCACCCCTCCACTTT
CASSYPQGGANSPLHF
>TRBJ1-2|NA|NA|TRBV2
TGTGCCAGCAGTGAAACGACCTATGGCTACACCTTC
CASSETTYGYTF
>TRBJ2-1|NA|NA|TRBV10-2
TGCGCCAGCCCCCCTGATGCCAGCGGTTATAGTTCCTACAATGAGCAGTTCTTC
CASPPDASGYSSYNEQFF
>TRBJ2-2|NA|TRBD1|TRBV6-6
TGTGCCACCGGCGCAGGGACAGCGAACACCGGGGAGCTGTTTTTT
CATGAGTANTGELFF
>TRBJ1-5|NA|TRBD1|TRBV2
TGTGCCAGCAGCCGGGACAGGTTCCTCGGTCAGCCCCAGCATTTT
CASSRDRFLGQPQHF
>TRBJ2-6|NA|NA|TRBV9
TGTGCCAGCAGCAACTCCAGGGCGTTAGGGGCCAACGTCCTGACTTTC
CASSNSRALGANVLTF
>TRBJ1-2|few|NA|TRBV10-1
TGCGCCAGCACAGGGAGGAACTATGGCTACACCTTC
CASTGRNYGYTF
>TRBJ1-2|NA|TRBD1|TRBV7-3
TGTGCCAGCAGCAACGGGACAGCTTATGGCTACACCTTC
CASSNGTAYGYTF
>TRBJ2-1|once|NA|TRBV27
TGTGCCAGCAGTTACTATCAGGCTACCTACAATGAGCAGTTCTTC
CASSYYQATYNEQFF
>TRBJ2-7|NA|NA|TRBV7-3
TGTGCCAGCAGCTACCAGAAAGAGCAGTACTTC
CASSYQKEQYF
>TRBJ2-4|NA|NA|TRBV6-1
TGTGCCAGCAGTGAAGCGCGGTCAACCAAAAACATTCAGTACTTC
CASSEARSTKNIQYF
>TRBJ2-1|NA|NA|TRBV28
TGTGCCAGCAGCCTACTAGATTATGAGCAGTTCTTC
CASSLLDYEQFF
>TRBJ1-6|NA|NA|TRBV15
TGTGCCACCAGCAACGGACAGCAATATTCACCCCTCCACTTT
CATSNGQQYSPLHF
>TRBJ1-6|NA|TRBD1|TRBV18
TGTGCCAGCTCACCACGGGACAGGGGAAGCTCCTATAATTCACCCCTCCACTTT
CASSPRDRGSSYNSPLHF
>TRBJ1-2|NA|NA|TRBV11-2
TGTGCCAGCAGCTTAGTAGGTAACCCCGGTGGCTACACCTTC
CASSLVGNPGGYTF
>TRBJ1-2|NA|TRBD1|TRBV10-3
TGTGCCATCAGTCTCCAGGGGGCATATGGCTACACCTTC
CAISLQGAYGYTF
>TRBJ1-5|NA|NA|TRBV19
TGTGCCAGTAAGGTCGTTGGGATTGGTGAGCCCCAGCATTTT
CASKVVGIGEPQHF
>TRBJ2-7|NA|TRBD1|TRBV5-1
TGCGCCAGCAGCACCGACAGGGACGAGCAGTACTTC
CASSTDRDEQYF
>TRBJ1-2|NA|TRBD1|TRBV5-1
TGCGCCAGCAGCTTGGGCGAGGGGGCAATTCGAGATGGCTACACCTTC
CASSLGEGAIRDGYTF
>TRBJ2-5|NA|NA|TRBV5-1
TGCGCCAGCAGCTTGGACAGGCGTCAAGAGACCCAGTACTTC
CASSLDRRQETQYF
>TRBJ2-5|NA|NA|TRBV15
TGTGCCACCAGCAGAGATGGCGGATGGGGGGAGACCCAGTACTTC
CATSRDGGWGETQYF
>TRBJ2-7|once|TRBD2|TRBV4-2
TGTGCCAGCAGCCAAGTTTTCGCGGGGGGCGTTACCTACGAGCAGTACTTC
CASSQVFAGGVTYEQYF
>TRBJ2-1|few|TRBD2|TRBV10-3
TGTGCCATCAGTGTAGGTTTAGCGGGAGGCCCTCCGGAGCAGTTCTTC
CAISVGLAGGPPEQFF
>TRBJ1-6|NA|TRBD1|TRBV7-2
TGTGCCAGCAGCTTAGAGACAGGGCGTAACTCACCCCTCCACTTT
CASSLETGRNSPLHF
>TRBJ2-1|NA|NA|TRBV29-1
TGCAGCGTTGAAAGGGGGGCTTCTGGGAATGAGCAGTTCTTC
CSVERGASGNEQFF
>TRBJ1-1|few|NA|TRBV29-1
TGCAGCGTTGGGCAGGGGAACACTGAAGCTTTCTTT
CSVGQGNTEAFF
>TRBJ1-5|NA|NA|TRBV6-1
TGTGCCAGCAGTGAAAGGGTCAGTCACATTAGCAATCAGCCCCAGCATTTT
CASSERVSHISNQPQHF
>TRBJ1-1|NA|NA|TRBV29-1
TGCAGCGCTTCGACTGGAGGGTCGGGTACTGAAGCTTTCTTT
CSASTGGSGTEAFF
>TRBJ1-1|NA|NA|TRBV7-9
TGTGCCAGCAGCTCAAACAGGGCGCTGGGACACACTGAAGCTTTCTTT
CASSSNRALGHTEAFF
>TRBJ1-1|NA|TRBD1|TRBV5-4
TGTGCCAGCAGCCAAGGGACAGGGGTCACTGAAGCTTTCTTT
CASSQGTGVTEAFF
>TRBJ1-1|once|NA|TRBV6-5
TGTGCCAGCAGTTACTCGGGGAGGGGAAGGAACACTGAAGCTTTCTTT
CASSYSGRGRNTEAFF
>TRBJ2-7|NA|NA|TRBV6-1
TGTGCCAGCAAGGACCCCAAAGGTCGCTACGAGCAGTACTTC
CASKDPKGRYEQYF
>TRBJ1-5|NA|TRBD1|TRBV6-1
TGTGCCAGCAGTGAAGCAAGGGGGCATAGCAATCAGCCCCAGCATTTT
CASSEARGHSNQPQHF
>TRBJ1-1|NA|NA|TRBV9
TGTGCCAGCAGCGTAGGTGAGATGAACACTGAAGCTTTCTTT
CASSVGEMNTEAFF